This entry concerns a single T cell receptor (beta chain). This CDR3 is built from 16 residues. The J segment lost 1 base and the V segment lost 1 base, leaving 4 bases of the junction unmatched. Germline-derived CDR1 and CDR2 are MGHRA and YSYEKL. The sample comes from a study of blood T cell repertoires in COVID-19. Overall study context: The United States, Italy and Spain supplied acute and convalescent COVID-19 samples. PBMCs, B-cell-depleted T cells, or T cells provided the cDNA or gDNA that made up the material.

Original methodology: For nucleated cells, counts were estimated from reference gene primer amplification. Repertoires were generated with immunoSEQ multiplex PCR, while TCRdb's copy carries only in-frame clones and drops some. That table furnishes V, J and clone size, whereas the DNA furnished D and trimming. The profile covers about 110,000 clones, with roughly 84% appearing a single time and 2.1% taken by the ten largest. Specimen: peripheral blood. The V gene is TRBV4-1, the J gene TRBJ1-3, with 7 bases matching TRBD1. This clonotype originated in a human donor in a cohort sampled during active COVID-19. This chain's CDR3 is CASSQVRGESGNTIYF. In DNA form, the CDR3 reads TGCGCCAGCAGCCAAGTCAGGGGGGAGTCTGGAAACACCATATATTTT.